This T cell receptor beta chain is drawn from a study of blood T cell repertoires in COVID-19. Germline-derived CDR1 and CDR2 are SGHAT and FQNNGV. With 1 base removed from V and 9 bases from J, the gap between germline ends came to 10 bases. CDR3 length equals 14 residues. Sequencing was performed with immunoSEQ multiplex PCR; in TCRdb, only in-frame clones are kept and a portion is missing. The table shows about 180,000 clones, with 80% to 90% occurring only once. Sequenced sample: peripheral blood. This rearrangement joins TRBV11-2 to TRBJ1-6; D unresolved. The clonotype originates from a human donor with active or convalescent COVID-19. The donor label of this sample is uncertain. The CDR3 sequence: CASSLAWASSPLHF. In nucleotides, the CDR3 is TGTGCCAGCAGCTTAGCCTGGGCAAGTTCACCCCTCCACTTT. The full variable domain, with the rest looked up from reference TRBV11-2 and TRBJ1-6, is EAGVAQSPRYKIIEKRQSVAFWCNPISGHATLYWYQQILGQGPKLLIQFQNNGVVDDSQLPKDRFSAERLKGVDSTLKIQPAKLEDSAVYLCASSLAWASSPLHFGNGTRLTVT.